Below, 7 T cell receptor beta chains from the same sample are listed, as sequenced in a study of cytomegalovirus exposure and HLA in healthy donors. The primer mix had 60 Vbeta and 13 Jbeta primers. Measured with immunoSEQ multiplex PCR; TCRdb has only the in-frame clones, and not every one. The sample shows roughly 70,000 clones, approximately 70% of them seen only once. Sequenced input: PBMCs. The receptors shown here come from a male donor in good health and CMV-seropositive.

This clone has only a few counts. V is TRBV7-9 and J is TRBJ1-2, with 8 bases identical to TRBD1. With V trimmed by 2 bases and J by 8 bases, 4 bases remained unmatched. CDR3 length equals 13 residues. CDR1 SEHNR and CDR2 FQNEAQ come from the germline V gene (reference sequence). This CDR3 is CASSLNRGEGYTF. CDR3 sequence (DNA): TGTGCCAGCAGCTTAAACAGGGGGGAAGGCTACACCTTC.

The rearrangement uses TRBV7-3 and TRBJ2-5; 7 bases align to TRBD2. In germline, CDR1 is SGHTA, CDR2 FQGTGA. The junction had 11 bases not matched to a gene; V was cut back by 2 bases and J by 5 bases. CDR3 length: 16 residues. The CDR3 DNA is TGTGCCAGCAGCTTATGGGGGGAGGGCCAGAGGGAGACCCAGTACTTC. The encoded protein is CASSLWGEGQRETQYF.

The V call is TRBV5-6, the J call TRBJ2-7; the match to TRBD1 covers 7 bases. The CDR3 extends over 14 amino acids. Unmatched junction bases numbered 4, after V lost 4 bases and J lost 0 bases. From germline, CDR1 is SGHDT and CDR2 YYEEEE. For the CDR3, the DNA is TGTGCCAGCAGCGGGGGACAGTTCTCCTACGAGCAGTACTTC. Protein product: CASSGGQFSYEQYF.

This CDR3 reads CASKRLANTGELFF. CDR3 DNA sequence: TGTGCCAGCAAGAGACTAGCGAACACCGGGGAGCTGTTTTTT. V and J are TRBV6-1 and TRBJ2-2, with TRBD2 as a possible D gene (6 bases). The V end was cut by 7 bases, the J end by 0 bases, with 9 bases between. Germline V lookup: CDR1 MNHNS, CDR2 SASEGT. The CDR3 consists of 14 residues.

With regard to this clone: Other DNA sequences in the sample encode the same CDR3. The genes are TRBV5-1 and TRBJ2-3; D gene ambiguous. Germline CDR1 reads SGHRS; CDR2 reads YFSETQ. CDR3 length: 14 amino acids. Trimming removed 0 bases at V and 0 bases at J, with 5 bases between. CDR3 DNA sequence: TGCGCCAGCAGCTTGGATCCGAGCACAGATACGCAGTATTTT. Translating gives CASSLDPSTDTQYF.

The CDR3 coding sequence is TGCGCCAGCAGCTTGGATTCGGGGAACACTGAAGCTTTCTTT. It is translated as CASSLDSGNTEAFF. The chain employs TRBV5-1 and TRBJ1-1; D unclear. CDR3 length: 14 amino acids. With 0 bases removed from V and 1 base from J, the gap between germline ends came to 7 bases. The V gene's germline CDR1 is SGHRS and CDR2 YFSETQ.

The V call is TRBV6-4, the J call TRBJ2-4; TRBD2 agrees at 14 bases. The CDR3 runs to 17 residues. Germline V lookup: CDR1 MRHNA, CDR2 SNTAGT. The V gene end was trimmed by 2 bases and the J gene end by 3 bases; junction bases not matched to a gene: 3. In DNA, the CDR3 is TGTGCCAGCAGTGACGAAGGACTAGCGGGAGGCAAAAACATTCAGTACTTC. This translates into CASSDEGLAGGKNIQYF.